The rows below give T cell receptor beta chains drawn from one sample of a study of T cell responses to AZD1222 COVID-19 vaccine. Using immunoSEQ multiplex PCR, the repertoire was profiled, and TCRdb retains in-frame clones only, with some absent. Altogether about 73,000 clones are present, roughly 87% being singletons, with the ten largest covering 7% to 10%. Sample: peripheral blood, taken 28 days after the second AZD1222 dose. Source of these receptors: an adult who received the AZD1222 COVID-19 vaccine. Each CDR3 is given with its conserved first and last residue. D genes are given only for firm matches. Only some rows state a clone size, as once, few, many or a class for expanded clones.

NA | NA | TRBJ2-7 | TRBV2 | CASSENTGSYEQYF | TGTGCCAGCAGTGAAAACACGGGTTCCTACGAGCAGTACTTC
TRBD2 | NA | TRBJ2-3 | TRBV5-1 | CASSLPSGREDTQYF | TGCGCCAGCAGCTTGCCTAGCGGGAGGGAAGATACGCAGTATTTT
NA | NA | TRBJ1-6 | TRBV21-1 | CASSGRGVSCDSPLHF | TGTGCCAGCAGCGGCCGTGGGGTCAGCTGTGATTCACCCCTCCACTTT
NA | NA | TRBJ2-7 | TRBV15 | CATSRSAGTPYEQYF | TGTGCCACCAGCAGGAGCGCCGGGACACCGTACGAGCAGTACTTC
NA | NA | TRBJ2-7 | TRBV6-1 | CASSEQGFSGEQYF | TGTGCCAGCAGTGAACAGGGATTCTCTGGCGAGCAGTACTTC
TRBD1 | NA | TRBJ1-1 | TRBV6-6 | CASSPNTRGYTEAFF | TGTGCCAGCAGCCCAAACACCAGGGGGTACACTGAAGCTTTCTTT
NA | NA | TRBJ1-4 | TRBV24-1 | CATSESQGGKEKLFF | TGTGCCACCAGTGAGTCACAGGGCGGGAAGGAAAAACTGTTTTTT
NA | NA | TRBJ1-4 | TRBV9 | CASSVGAANEKLFF | TGTGCCAGCAGCGTAGGGGCAGCTAATGAAAAACTGTTTTTT
NA | NA | TRBJ1-6 | TRBV9 | CASSVIFNSPLHF | TGTGCCAGCAGCGTCATCTTTAATTCACCCCTCCACTTT
TRBD2 | NA | TRBJ2-5 | TRBV5-4 | CASSLGRLAGGLQETQYF | TGTGCCAGCAGCTTGGGGAGACTAGCGGGAGGCCTCCAAGAGACCCAGTACTTC
TRBD2 | NA | TRBJ2-5 | TRBV9 | CASSAQLARQETQYF | TGTGCCAGCAGCGCTCAACTAGCGAGGCAAGAGACCCAGTACTTC
NA | NA | TRBJ2-7 | TRBV5-6 | CASSLVGRGVYEQYF | TGTGCCAGCAGCTTGGTGGGCAGGGGAGTGTACGAGCAGTACTTC
TRBD1 | NA | TRBJ1-2 | TRBV4-1 | CASSHGGDRGLYGYTF | TGCGCCAGCAGCCATGGCGGGGACAGGGGACTCTATGGCTACACCTTC
NA | NA | TRBJ1-2 | TRBV7-2 | CASSLPSNYGYTF | TGTGCCAGCAGCTTACCTTCTAACTATGGCTACACCTTC
TRBD2 | few | TRBJ2-1 | TRBV11-3 | CASSLVPLWTSGSSYNEQFF | TGTGCCAGCAGCTTAGTACCCCTCTGGACTAGCGGTAGCTCCTACAATGAGCAGTTCTTC
NA | NA | TRBJ1-2 | TRBV20-1 | CMSEAPGYTF | TGCATGAGCGAGGCACCTGGCTACACCTTC
NA | NA | TRBJ1-2 | TRBV30 | CACPLQGTGYGYTF | TGTGCCTGCCCTCTACAGGGAACTGGGTATGGCTACACCTTC
NA | NA | TRBJ1-1 | TRBV28 | CASSPRDIHHF | TGTGCCAGCAGTCCGCGGGACATCCACCATTTT
NA | once | TRBJ1-6 | TRBV27 | CASSFYNSPLHF | TGTGCCAGCAGTTTTTATAATTCACCCCTCCACTTT
NA | NA | TRBJ1-4 | TRBV6-6 | CASSTGTGQVNEKLFF | TGTGCCAGCAGTACAGGGACCGGGCAGGTTAATGAAAAACTGTTTTTT
TRBD1 | NA | TRBJ1-5 | TRBV6-5 | CASTRRQGVDQPQHF | TGTGCCAGCACCCGCAGGCAGGGGGTCGATCAGCCCCAGCATTTT
TRBD2 | NA | TRBJ2-2 | TRBV19 | CASSIGRDPGGAGELFF | TGTGCCAGTAGTATCGGCCGGGACCCGGGGGGAGCCGGGGAGCTGTTTTTT